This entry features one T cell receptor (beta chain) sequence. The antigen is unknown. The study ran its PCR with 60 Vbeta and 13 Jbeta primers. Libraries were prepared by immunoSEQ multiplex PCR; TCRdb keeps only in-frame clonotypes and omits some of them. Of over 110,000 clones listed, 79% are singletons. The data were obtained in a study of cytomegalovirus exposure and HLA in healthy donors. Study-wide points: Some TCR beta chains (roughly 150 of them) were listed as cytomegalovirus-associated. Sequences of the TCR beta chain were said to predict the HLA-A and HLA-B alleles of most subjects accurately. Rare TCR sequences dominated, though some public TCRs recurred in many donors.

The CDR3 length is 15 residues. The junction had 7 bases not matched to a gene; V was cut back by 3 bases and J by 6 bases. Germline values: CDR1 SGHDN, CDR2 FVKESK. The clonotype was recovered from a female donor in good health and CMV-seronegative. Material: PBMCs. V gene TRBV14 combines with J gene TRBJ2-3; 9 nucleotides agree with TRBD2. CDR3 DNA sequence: TGTGCCAGCAGCCACCCGGGACTAGCACCCGATACGCAGTATTTT. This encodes CASSHPGLAPDTQYF. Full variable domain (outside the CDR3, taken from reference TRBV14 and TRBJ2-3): EAGVTQFPSHSVIEKGQTVTLRCDPISGHDNLYWYRRVMGKEIKFLLHFVKESKQDESGMPNNRFLAERTGGTYSTLKVQPAELEDSGVYFCASSHPGLAPDTQYFGPGTRLTVL.